The rows below give T cell receptor beta chains drawn from one sample of a study of T-cell reconstitution after alpha-beta-depleted transplantation in children. TCRdb re-derived calls from the PCR reads in MiXCR, one entry per CDR3 protein. Here the sample spans some 6,700 distinct CDR3 sequences, 16% being singletons. The specimen was PBMCs, collected before TCRalphabeta/CD19-depleted stem cell transplant. These TCRs come from a boy aged 2 to 10 with acute lymphoblastic leukemia, due to receive a stem cell transplant. The CDR3 runs from the conserved cysteine through the conserved F or W. A D gene is named only where the DNA matches it firmly. Clone size is not always given. Where it is, it says once, few, many or a class for expanded clones.

J | size | D | V | CDR3 | DNA
TRBJ1-6 | medium-sized | NA | TRBV12-3/TRBV12-4 | CASSLPVVGSPLHF | TGTGCCAGCAGTTTACCGGTGGTGGGATCACCCCTCCACTTT
TRBJ2-7 | medium-sized | TRBD2 | TRBV12-3/TRBV12-4 | CASSLKRGGIYYEQYF | TGTGCCAGCAGTTTAAAGCGGGGGGGAATATATTACGAGCAGTACTTC
TRBJ2-7 | medium-sized | TRBD1 | TRBV20-1 | CSARGQVVSSYEQYF | TGCAGTGCTAGGGGACAGGTGGTTAGCTCCTACGAGCAGTACTTC
TRBJ2-1 | medium-sized | TRBD1 | TRBV9 | CASSVSGTGVAEQFF | TGTGCCAGCAGCGTCTCCGGGACAGGGGTTGCTGAGCAGTTCTTC
TRBJ2-2 | medium-sized | NA | TRBV5-1 | CASSLEFANTGELFF | TGCGCCAGCAGCTTAGAGTTCGCCAACACCGGGGAGCTGTTTTTT
TRBJ2-5 | few | NA | TRBV10-3 | CAIRRDETQYF | TGTGCCATCAGGAGGGATGAGACCCAGTACTTC
TRBJ2-1 | medium-sized | TRBD1 | TRBV6-2/TRBV6-3 | CASSPDRLYNEQFF | TGTGCCAGCAGCCCGGACAGGCTTTACAATGAGCAGTTCTTC
TRBJ2-1 | many | NA | TRBV3-1 | CASSHGAGNEQFF | TGTGCCAGCAGCCATGGCGCGGGCAATGAGCAGTTCTTC
TRBJ2-1 | many | TRBD2 | TRBV12-3/TRBV12-4 | CASSFHGRHEQFF | TGTGCCAGCAGTTTCCACGGGAGGCATGAGCAGTTCTTC
TRBJ2-3 | medium-sized | NA | TRBV12-3/TRBV12-4 | CASNTRRAGTDTQYF | TGTGCCAGCAACACGAGGAGGGCTGGGACAGATACGCAGTATTTT
TRBJ2-3 | many | NA | TRBV20-1 | CSASNRGGTDTQYF | TGCAGTGCTAGTAACAGGGGAGGAACAGATACGCAGTATTTT
TRBJ1-5 | NA | NA | TRBV19 | CASSIRSIGNQPQHF | TGTGCCAGTAGTATCAGGAGTATCGGCAATCAGCCCCAGCATTTT
TRBJ1-2 | medium-sized | NA | TRBV12-3/TRBV12-4 | CASSLQVGSPDGYTF | TGTGCCAGCAGTTTACAGGTCGGATCCCCAGATGGCTACACCTTC
TRBJ1-3 | few | NA | TRBV4-1 | CASSQTYFEPGNTIYF | TGCGCCAGCAGCCAGACCTACTTCGAACCTGGAAACACCATATATTTT
TRBJ2-7 | medium-sized | NA | TRBV7-9 | CASSLMLHEQYF | TGTGCCAGCAGCTTAATGTTGCACGAGCAGTACTTC
TRBJ2-1 | NA | NA | TRBV5-4 | CASSSAGLYNEQFF | TGTGCCAGCAGCTCCGCCGGACTATACAATGAGCAGTTCTTC
TRBJ2-3 | medium-sized | NA | TRBV20-1 | CSARESPSTDTQYF | TGCAGTGCTAGAGAGTCCCCTAGCACAGATACGCAGTATTTT
TRBJ1-5 | many | NA | TRBV27 | CASSWTGVGQPQHF | TGTGCCAGCAGTTGGACGGGGGTGGGTCAGCCCCAGCATTTT
TRBJ2-7 | medium-sized | TRBD1 | TRBV7-9 | CASSTSDRPYYEQYF | TGTGCCAGCAGCACCTCGGACAGGCCCTACTACGAGCAGTACTTC
TRBJ2-1 | medium-sized | TRBD2 | TRBV20-1 | CSARALAGRSDEQFF | TGCAGTGCTAGAGCCCTAGCGGGGCGCAGCGATGAGCAGTTCTTC
TRBJ1-4 | many | NA | TRBV4-1 | CASSQDPGIREKLFF | TGCGCCAGCAGCCAAGACCCGGGGATTAGGGAAAAACTGTTTTTT
TRBJ2-2 | medium-sized | NA | TRBV5-1 | CASSSQGPGELFF | TGCGCCAGCAGCTCCCAGGGCCCCGGGGAGCTGTTTTTT
TRBJ2-2 | medium-sized | NA | TRBV29-1 | CSVRGTNTGELFF | TGCAGCGTACGCGGCACGAACACCGGGGAGCTGTTTTTT
TRBJ2-7 | medium-sized | TRBD1 | TRBV29-1 | CSVRQGGPYEQYF | TGCAGCGTTAGACAGGGGGGGCCCTACGAGCAGTACTTC
TRBJ1-3 | many | NA | TRBV12-3/TRBV12-4 | CASTPRTVSGNTIYF | TGTGCCAGCACTCCTAGGACAGTCTCTGGAAACACCATATATTTT
TRBJ2-1 | once | TRBD1 | TRBV19 | CASSIQIQGARNEQFF | TGTGCCAGTAGTATTCAAATACAGGGGGCGCGGAATGAGCAGTTCTTC
TRBJ1-1 | many | NA | TRBV12-3/TRBV12-4 | CASSWGPQRETEAFF | TGTGCCAGCAGTTGGGGACCACAGAGGGAAACTGAAGCTTTCTTT
TRBJ2-3 | medium-sized | NA | TRBV6-2/TRBV6-3 | CASSSSGAGTVDTQYF | TGTGCCAGCAGTTCTTCTGGGGCTGGGACCGTGGATACGCAGTATTTT
TRBJ2-3 | medium-sized | NA | TRBV28 | CASSLPTPGTDTQYF | TGTGCCAGCAGTTTACCCACCCCGGGCACAGATACGCAGTATTTT
TRBJ2-1 | NA | NA | TRBV30 | CAWRSGGAYNEQFF | TGTGCCTGGAGGTCCGGGGGAGCGTACAATGAGCAGTTCTTC
TRBJ1-4 | medium-sized | NA | TRBV3-1 | CASSQEGRANEKLFF | TGTGCCAGCAGCCAAGAGGGGAGGGCTAATGAAAAACTGTTTTTT
TRBJ2-4 | medium-sized | NA | TRBV6-1 | CASGRSGGPLAKNIQYF | TGTGCCAGCGGAAGGAGTGGGGGGCCACTAGCCAAAAACATTCAGTACTTC
TRBJ2-5 | medium-sized | TRBD1 | TRBV5-1 | CASSGEQGVKEETQYF | TGCGCCAGCAGCGGAGAACAGGGGGTGAAAGAAGAGACCCAGTACTTC
TRBJ1-6 | medium-sized | NA | TRBV7-9 | CASSPAGSYSPLHF | TGTGCCAGCAGCCCAGCGGGATCCTATTCACCCCTCCACTTT
TRBJ2-7 | many | TRBD2 | TRBV7-6 | CASSLSGGASEQYF | TGTGCCAGCAGCTTAAGCGGGGGGGCGTCGGAGCAGTACTTC
TRBJ1-1 | few | NA | TRBV7-9 | CASSAGSAEAFF | TGTGCCAGCAGCGCAGGGTCGGCTGAAGCTTTCTTT